A single TCR beta chain is shown here with its context. What this receptor recognizes is not known. Base quality data are lacking; no much larger clone is found one base away. The immunoSEQ Assay, a bias-controlled multiplex PCR, was used to amplify TCRbeta CDR3 regions from genomic DNA. The authors' analysis ran thus. Nucleated cell counts per sample were estimated from amplification of reference gene primers within the assay. To quantify the absolute abundance of each unique TCRbeta CDR3 rearrangement, sequence reads were collapsed and filtered. For each sample, productive Simpson clonality was calculated as the square root of Simpson's diversity index across productive rearrangements. TCRdb carries this immuneACCESS record with in-frame sequences only. Its versions omit some clonotypes, under half of them owing to an unresolved V gene in the studies checked, with the rest unexplained. The V and J calls and the clone size are those of that table, but D and trimming were determined from the DNA. A total of 90,000 to 100,000 clones appear in this sample, about 70% of them only once. Jointly, the top ten make up around 23% of the sample.

Each collaborating institution followed its own protocols to collect whole blood in K2EDTA tubes. For TCRbeta analysis, collaborators shipped samples in one of three forms: frozen whole blood, isolated PBMCs, or DNA extracted from either of those sample types. CDR1 and CDR2, per the germline V gene, are MNHEY and SVGEGT. The CDR3 has 12 amino acids, counting the end cysteine and phenylalanine. Only the CDR3 portion is preserved as DNA: 36 bases, with reading frame beginning at the first base. V drops 2 bases and J drops 3 bases, leaving 5 bases in between. The data were taken from a study of blood T cell repertoires in COVID-19 (dated by TCRdb to 2020 to 2021). General notes on the study: The collaborator samples originated in the United States, Italy and Spain and spanned the acute and convalescent phases of COVID-19. The sample metadata nearly always contained a de-identified subject ID, COVID-19 status, age in years and sex. Where available, HLA class I and class II types were obtained from metadata supplied by the sample provider rather than from assay-based typing. The repertoires were released in a freely available public database intended as a resource for research on the immune response to SARS-CoV-2. The samples were drawn from two sources: the first 160 participants of the ongoing ImmuneRACE study, and 1,254 subjects contributed by 6 global collaborators. The dataset comprised deeply sampled blood TCRbeta repertoires from subjects exposed to, actively infected with, or recovered from COVID-19. The prospective study material was composed of cDNA or gDNA derived from T cells, B-cell-depleted T cells, or PBMCs.

General findings and caveats noted by the study authors: How much clinical and demographic metadata was included differed by source and by participant, and the metadata was provided uncurated.

Input material: peripheral blood. This receptor chain uses TRBV6-2 or TRBV6-3 and TRBJ2-7, with the D segment identity uncertain. The receptor comes from a woman aged 60 to 75 in a cohort sampled during active or convalescent COVID-19. The CDR3 protein sequence reads: CASSYTYYEQYF. The nucleotides read TGTGCCAGCAGTTACACCTACTACGAGCAGTACTTC.